This T cell receptor (beta chain) was sequenced during a study of vaccination effects on CD4 cells after COVID-19. Study information: Samples gathered post-vaccine arrived a median of 72 days past the second dose.

Study-level results: Clones arising from infection and from vaccination showed marked clonal contraction late after vaccination.

Germline CDR1 reads MNHNY; CDR2 reads SVGAGI (reference sequence). V was pared by 6 bases and J by 5 bases, with 8 bases of the junction left unmatched. The CDR3 is 14 residues long. The table came from immunoSEQ multiplex PCR; TCRdb's copy has only in-frame clones and leaves some out. The sample contains about 24,000 clones, 80% to 90% of which appear only once. Comment on this clone: The antigen is undetermined.

Expansion with viral peptide pools was applied to antigen-specific CD4+ T cells by the ViraFEST assay prior to sequencing. Having been cultured for about 10 days, the cells underwent CD4+ T cell isolation. All participants had two doses of either the BNT162b2 or mRNA-1273 vaccine. A density of fewer than 2.5 million PBMC per well was used; these cells were cultured with 10 IU/ml IL-2 and about 10 ug/ml peptides. At days 3 and 7, half of the medium was exchanged for IL-2 medium. The V call is TRBV6-6, the J call TRBJ1-1, with 8 bases lining up with TRBD1. This clonotype was sampled from a human donor who received a COVID-19 vaccine. Some clones in this sample may be carry-over from other donors' samples. The source was CD4+ T cells from PBMCs cultured with SARS-CoV-2 spike peptides, collected after COVID-19 vaccination. CDR3 residues: CASSKTGDETEAFF. CDR3 nucleotide sequence: TGTGCCAGCAGCAAGACAGGGGATGAGACTGAAGCTTTCTTT.